This T cell receptor (beta chain) stems from a study of T cell responses to AZD1222 COVID-19 vaccine. Findings of the study overall: White British donors predominated, females outnumbered males, and clonal diversity was possibly underestimated. Increased Spike-specific TCR breadth and depth were observed after two AZD1222 doses.

Both about-4-week and about-12-week second-dose recipients were combined. As regards this clone: Its target is unknown.

Germline V gene sequence: CDR1 LGHDT, CDR2 YNNKEL (reference sequence). The CDR3 contains 13 residues. V lost 4 bases and J lost 7; bases outside the gene matches: 2. Sequencing was performed with immunoSEQ multiplex PCR; in TCRdb, only in-frame clones are kept and a portion is missing. The top ten hold around 3.8% of the sample, which has more than 95,000 clones, approximately 90% seen once. The source of this sequence is an adult who received the AZD1222 COVID-19 vaccine. The material was peripheral blood, obtained 28 days after the second AZD1222 dose. The chain recombines TRBV3-1 (or the pseudogene TRBV3-2) with TRBJ1-5; 9 bases agree with TRBD1. This chain's CDR3 is CASSPGTGQPQHF. The CDR3 DNA follows: TGTGCCAGCAGCCCCGGGACAGGGCAGCCCCAGCATTTT.